A selection of T cell receptor beta chains follows, all from one sample in a study of identical twins' blood T cells. From the 5' RACE reads, TCRdb called clonotypes with MiXCR, one entry per CDR3 protein. The repertoire holds fewer than 450,000 distinct CDR3 sequences, about 28% seen once, with about 6% in the top ten. Material: PBMCs. These receptors originate from a woman aged 18-55 years in good health. Each CDR3 is given with its conserved first and last residue. The D gene is left open where the match is weak. Only some rows state a clone size, as once, few, many or a class for expanded clones.

- | TRBJ1-2 | TRBV29-1 | - | 11 | TGCAGCGTCCGGGCTAACTATGGCTACACCTTC | CSVRANYGYTF
many | TRBJ1-1 | TRBV25-1 | - | 14 | TGTGCCAGCAGTGGGGAAGACGGACAATCGGAAGCTTTCTTT | CASSGEDGQSEAFF
few | TRBJ1-2 | TRBV5-5 | TRBD1 | 12 | TGTGCCAGCAGCTCCCGACAGGGCCGCTACACCTTC | CASSSRQGRYTF
- | TRBJ1-1 | TRBV27 | - | 16 | TGTGCCAGCAGTTCAAGATACAGGTCCGCGAACACTGAAGCTTTCTTT | CASSSRYRSANTEAFF
few | TRBJ2-3 | TRBV20-1 | TRBD1 | 14 | TGCAGTGCTAGTGGGACAGGGCGCACAGATACGCAGTATTTT | CSASGTGRTDTQYF
many | TRBJ2-3 | TRBV11-1 | - | 15 | TGTGCCAGCAGCTTAGCGCAACCGGGCGCAGATACGCAGTATTTT | CASSLAQPGADTQYF
- | TRBJ1-1 | TRBV13 | - | 14 | TGTGCCAGCAGCTTAGGCCTTCGGGGGACTGAAGCTTTCTTT | CASSLGLRGTEAFF
few | TRBJ2-1 | TRBV4-2 | - | 13 | TGTGCCAGCAGCCAAGATCCCCTCGATGAGCAGTTCTTC | CASSQDPLDEQFF
few | TRBJ2-2 | TRBV20-1 | - | 15 | TGCAGTGCTAGAGATGAACCGAAAGGAACCGGGGAGCTGTTTTTT | CSARDEPKGTGELFF
few | TRBJ2-7 | TRBV20-1 | TRBD2 | 15 | TGCAGTGCTGAAGAAGGGACTATAGGAAACTACGAGCAGTACTTC | CSAEEGTIGNYEQYF
- | TRBJ1-2 | TRBV5-6 | - | 14 | TGTGCCAGCAGCAGAGGGGTGGGTAACTATGGCTACACCTTC | CASSRGVGNYGYTF
few | TRBJ1-5 | TRBV29-1 | - | 13 | TGCAGCGTTTCGCCTAGGGCCGATCAGCCCCAGCATTTT | CSVSPRADQPQHF
- | TRBJ1-5 | TRBV6-5 | - | 13 | TGTGCCAGCAGACCCAGGGGAAGTCAGCCCCAGCATTTT | CASRPRGSQPQHF
many | TRBJ1-2 | TRBV29-1 | - | 13 | TGCAGCGTTGATGAACAGGGATTCGATGGCTACACCTTC | CSVDEQGFDGYTF
few | TRBJ2-1 | TRBV2 | - | 14 | TGTGCCAGTGATCAAGGAGCGGGTTACAATGAGCAGTTCTTC | CASDQGAGYNEQFF
- | TRBJ2-1 | TRBV24-1 | - | 15 | TGTGCCACCAGTTCCGGCCAGAGCTCCTACAATGAGCAGTTCTTC | CATSSGQSSYNEQFF
- | TRBJ2-7 | TRBV7-2 | - | 12 | TGTGCCAGCAGCCTACTATATCGCGAGCAGTACTTC | CASSLLYREQYF
many | TRBJ1-1 | TRBV6-6 | - | 12 | TGTGCCAGCAGTTCCTTCACAGCAGGGGCTTTCTTT | CASSSFTAGAFF
many | TRBJ1-2 | TRBV20-1 | - | 12 | TGCAGTGCTAGATTAGCAGGGGATGGCTACACCTTC | CSARLAGDGYTF
- | TRBJ1-1 | TRBV6-1 | - | 13 | TGTGCCAGCAGTCAAAGTAGGGGGACTGAAGCTTTCTTT | CASSQSRGTEAFF
- | TRBJ1-6 | TRBV19 | - | 13 | TGTGCCACCCGGGATAAAGGGAGTTCACCCCTCCACTTT | CATRDKGSSPLHF
few | TRBJ1-6 | TRBV14 | - | 19 | TGTGCCAGCACTAGCCTGGGTTTATCTCCTTACTCCTATAATTCACCCCTCCACTTT | CASTSLGLSPYSYNSPLHF
- | TRBJ1-4 | TRBV19 | - | 12 | TGTGCCAGTAGTATAGTCCCGGAAAAACTGTTTTTT | CASSIVPEKLFF
- | TRBJ1-4 | TRBV19 | - | 16 | TGTGCCAGTAGTATGTTCCGGGGGAGAACGGAAGAAAAACTGTTTTTT | CASSMFRGRTEEKLFF
- | TRBJ2-3 | TRBV2 | TRBD2 | 15 | TGTGCCAGCAGTATGCTAGCGGAAGTAGAGGATACGCAGTATTTT | CASSMLAEVEDTQYF
- | TRBJ2-2 | TRBV4-2 | TRBD1 | 17 | TGTGCCAGCAGCCAGGCATTGGGACAGGGGAACACCGGGGAGCTGTTTTTT | CASSQALGQGNTGELFF
- | TRBJ1-1 | TRBV4-2 | TRBD1 | 14 | TGTGCCAGCAGCCAGGATGGGACAGAGCTGCGAGCTTTCTTT | CASSQDGTELRAFF
few | TRBJ2-1 | TRBV5-1 | - | 13 | TGCGCCAGCAGCTTGAACCCGTACAATGAGCAGTTCTTC | CASSLNPYNEQFF
- | TRBJ1-2 | TRBV18 | - | 16 | TGTGCCAGCTCACCTACGTGGACACCTACTAACTATGGCTACACCTTC | CASSPTWTPTNYGYTF
few | TRBJ1-2 | TRBV4-3 | - | 16 | TGCGCCAGCAGCCAAGATGCCTCGTGGCCCAACTATGGCTACACCTTC | CASSQDASWPNYGYTF
many | TRBJ1-4 | TRBV20-1 | TRBD1 | 14 | TGCAGTGTCTTCCGGGACAGGTTTAGGGAAAAACTGTTTTTT | CSVFRDRFREKLFF
- | TRBJ1-1 | TRBV4-1 | TRBD1 | 14 | TGCGCCAGCACCACGACAGGGGTGAACACTGAAGTTTTCTTT | CASTTTGVNTEVFF
few | TRBJ1-6 | TRBV6-1 | - | 11 | TGTGCCAGCAGTGAGGGGACACCCCTCCACTTT | CASSEGTPLHF
- | TRBJ1-1 | TRBV3-1 | - | 14 | TGTGCCAGCAGCCCCCAGGACGCGAACACTGAAGCTTTCTTT | CASSPQDANTEAFF
few | TRBJ2-7 | TRBV28 | TRBD2 | 14 | TGTGCCAGCAGCCAAACTAGCGGGAGCCCTGAGCAGTACTTC | CASSQTSGSPEQYF
few | TRBJ2-1 | TRBV20-1 | - | 14 | TGCAGTGCTAGAGATGTGCGCAGGGGCGATGAGCAGTTCTTC | CSARDVRRGDEQFF
few | TRBJ2-5 | TRBV6-5 | TRBD1 | 13 | TGTGCCAGCAGTCTGACAGGGATCGAGACCCAGTACTTC | CASSLTGIETQYF
- | TRBJ2-1 | TRBV29-1 | TRBD2 | 13 | TGCAGCGTTAATAGCGGGAGTTTTGATGAGCAGTTCTTC | CSVNSGSFDEQFF
- | TRBJ1-2 | TRBV29-1 | - | 11 | TGCAGCGTTGACCCGGGGCAGGGCTACACCTTC | CSVDPGQGYTF
- | TRBJ1-1 | TRBV28 | TRBD1 | 16 | TGTGCCAGCAGTTTGACAGGGGGAAGGGCAGGCACTGAAGCTTTCTTT | CASSLTGGRAGTEAFF
once | TRBJ1-5 | TRBV6-2/TRBV6-3 | - | 14 | TGTGCCAGCAGTTACTCGAGGGGCTACCAGCCCCAGCATTTT | CASSYSRGYQPQHF
- | TRBJ1-3 | TRBV12-5 | TRBD1 | 16 | TGTGCTTCCTCCCAGGGGGCCCTCGCGGGAGGAAACACCATATATTTT | CASSQGALAGGNTIYF
few | TRBJ1-5 | TRBV20-1 | TRBD1 | 14 | TGCAGTGCGCAATCAGACAGGGGCAATCAGCCCCAGCATTTT | CSAQSDRGNQPQHF
few | TRBJ1-2 | TRBV27 | TRBD1 | 14 | TGTGCCAGCAGTTTGGGACAGGGGGCGTTTGGCTACACCTTC | CASSLGQGAFGYTF
many | TRBJ1-2 | TRBV6-1 | TRBD1 | 15 | TGTGCCAGCAGTGAAGCGTCCGGGACAGCGTATGGCTACACCTTC | CASSEASGTAYGYTF